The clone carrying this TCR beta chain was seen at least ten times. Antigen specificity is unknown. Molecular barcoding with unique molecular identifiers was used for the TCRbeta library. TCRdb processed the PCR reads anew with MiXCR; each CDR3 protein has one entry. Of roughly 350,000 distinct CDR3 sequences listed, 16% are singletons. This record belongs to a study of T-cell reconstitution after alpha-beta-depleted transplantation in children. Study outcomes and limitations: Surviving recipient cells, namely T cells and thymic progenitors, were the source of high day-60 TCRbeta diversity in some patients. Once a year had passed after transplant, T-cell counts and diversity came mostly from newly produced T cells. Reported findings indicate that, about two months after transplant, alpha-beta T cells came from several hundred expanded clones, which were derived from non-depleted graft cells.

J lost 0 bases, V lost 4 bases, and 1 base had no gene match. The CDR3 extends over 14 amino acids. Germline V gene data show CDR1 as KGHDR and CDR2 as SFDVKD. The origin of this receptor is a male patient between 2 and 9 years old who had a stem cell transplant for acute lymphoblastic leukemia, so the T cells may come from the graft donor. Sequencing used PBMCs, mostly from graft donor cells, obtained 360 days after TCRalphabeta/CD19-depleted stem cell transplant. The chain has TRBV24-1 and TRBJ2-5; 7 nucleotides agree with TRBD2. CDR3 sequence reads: CATSEGGNQETQYF. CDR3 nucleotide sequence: TGTGCCACCAGTGAGGGAGGGAACCAAGAGACCCAGTACTTC.